The 30 T cell receptor beta chains reported below all come from one sample, sequenced in a study of early T cells in non-severe SARS-CoV-2 infection (dated by TCRdb to 2020 to 2023). Receptor amplification or capture employed 5' RACE. The sequencer was a NextSeq 500. The public reads were quality trimmed at Q25 with fastp and then assembled into clones with MiXCR by TCRdb, keeping productive beta chains. Rows with a matching CDR3 protein are joined into one entry that keeps the most common DNA and genes. The sample yields fewer than 85,000 distinct CDR3 sequences; around a sixth were counted once. In total, the top ten clones hold less than 15% of the sample. Sequencing was performed on whole blood. The receptors stem from an adult who was a healthcare worker with PCR-confirmed SARS-CoV-2 infection or an uninfected control (not recorded which).

The chain is built from TRBV12-3 or TRBV12-4 and TRBJ2-2, with 7 bases fitting TRBD1. V lost 7 bases and J lost 5; bases outside the gene matches: 4. The CDR3 is made up of 13 amino acids. CDR3 sequence: CASTPRGTGELFF. CDR3 in DNA: TGTGCCAGCACTCCCAGGGGGACCGGGGAGCTGTTTTTT.

The V and J genes are TRBV12-2 and TRBJ2-3; whether TRBD2, the table's D call, matches the DNA was not checked. TRBV12-2 is a pseudogene. CDR3 length: 16 amino acids. The CDR3 reads CASRLGRPSGTDTQYF. CDR3 nucleotides: TGTGCAAGTCGCTTAGGGAGGCCTAGCGGCACAGATACGCAGTATTTT.

This clonotype was counted many times. The chain joins TRBV4-3 to TRBJ1-1; D gene uncertain. The CDR3 is 13 residues long. Trimming removed 3 bases from V and 5 bases from J, with 10 bases in between. Germline CDR1 reads LGHNA; CDR2 reads YSLEER. The CDR3 sequence is CASSQQRDTEAFF. In DNA, the CDR3 is TGCGCCAGCAGCCAGCAGAGGGATACTGAAGCTTTCTTT.

This clonotype was observed a few times. This chain links TRBV29-1 with TRBJ2-7; no clear D gene. The V gene's germline CDR1 is SQVTM and CDR2 ANQGSEA. This CDR3 has 12 amino acids. V was trimmed by 0 bases and J by 3 bases, leaving 6 bases between them. The CDR3 region is CSVEETVYEQYF. CDR3 DNA sequence: TGCAGCGTTGAAGAAACGGTCTACGAGCAGTACTTC.

The table lists this clonotype with many counts. The chain is built from TRBV3-1 and TRBJ2-5, with D possibly TRBD2 on 6 matching bases. Germline loops: CDR1 LGHDT, CDR2 YNNKEL (reference sequence). Trimming took off 0 bases at V and 5 bases at J, with 28 bases between the two ends. CDR3 size: 20 residues. CDR3 nucleotides: TGTGCCAGCAGCCAAGATCGGAGGAAAGCGCGGGACGGGACGCGGGAGACCCAGTACTTC. As protein: CASSQDRRKARDGTRETQYF.

This chain uses TRBV2 with TRBJ1-2; TRBD1 might be the D (5 bases). The germline CDR1 and CDR2 sequences are SNHLY and FYNNEI. The CDR3 contains 13 residues. The V end was cut by 6 bases, the J end by 3 bases, with 11 bases between. The CDR3 loop reads CASRKAGHYGYTF. CDR3 coding DNA: TGTGCCAGCAGGAAGGCAGGGCACTATGGCTACACCTTC. The whole variable domain, filled in from reference TRBV2 and TRBJ1-2, reads EPEVTQTPSHQVTQMGQEVILRCVPISNHLYFYWYRQILGQKVEFLVSFYNNEISEKSEIFDDQFSVERPDGSNFTLKIRSTKLEDSAMYFCASRKAGHYGYTFGSGTRLTVV.

This clonotype was picked up a small number of times. The chain carries TRBV5-6 and TRBJ2-5, with TRBD2 matching 10 bases. The V and J ends lost 4 bases and 4 bases, in that order; junction bases with no gene match: 10. The CDR3 consists of 16 residues. Germline CDR1 is SGHDT and CDR2 is YYEEEE. The CDR3 DNA reads TGTGCCAGCAGCCATCTCCCCGGGACTAGCGTAGAGACCCAGTACTTC. Its translation: CASSHLPGTSVETQYF. Filled out from reference TRBV5-6 and TRBJ2-5, the complete variable domain reads DAGVTQSPTHLIKTRGQQVTLRCSPKSGHDTVSWYQQALGQGPQFIFQYYEEEERQRGNFPDRFSGHQFPNYSSELNVNALLLGDSALYLCASSHLPGTSVETQYFGPGTRLLVL.

This chain uses TRBV7-3 with TRBJ2-7; the D gene is possibly TRBD1 (6 bases). CDR3 length: 13 amino acids. Germline assignment: CDR1 SGHTA and CDR2 FQGTGA. V was pared by 5 bases and J by 6 bases, with 14 bases between. CDR3 sequence: CASSVSQGSEQYF. CDR3 nucleotides: TGTGCCAGCAGCGTATCACAGGGTTCCGAGCAGTACTTC.

This clonotype was seen many times. The chain recombines TRBV7-8 with TRBJ1-2; 7 bases fit TRBD1. This CDR3 contains 13 residues. V dropped 0 bases and J dropped 7; count of bases not matched to a gene: 2. Germline lookup yields CDR1 SGHVS and CDR2 FQNEAQ. The CDR3 region is CASSLAGGPGYTF. The CDR3 DNA reads TGTGCCAGCAGCTTAGCAGGGGGCCCTGGCTACACCTTC. The whole variable domain, remainder taken from reference TRBV7-8 and TRBJ1-2, is GAGVSQSPRYKVAKRGQDVALRCDPISGHVSLFWYQQALGQGPEFLTYFQNEAQLDKSGLPSDRFFAERPEGSVSTLKIQRTQQEDSAVYLCASSLAGGPGYTFGSGTRLTVV.

Only a few counts were recorded for this clonotype. The V and J genes are TRBV20-1 and TRBJ1-1; D is unclear. In germline, CDR1 is DFQATT, CDR2 SNEGSKA (reference sequence). The CDR3 contains 13 residues. Trimming cost V 0 bases and J 1 base, with 6 bases left between them. CDR3: CSARDSPNTEAFF. The CDR3 nucleotides read TGCAGTGCTAGAGATTCCCCGAACACTGAAGCTTTCTTT.

The rearrangement joins TRBV18 to TRBJ1-1; no clear D. CDR1 and CDR2 (germline): KGHSH, LQKENI. This CDR3 region has 13 residues. V was cut by 3 bases and J by 2 bases, with 7 bases left in between. The CDR3 DNA reads TGTGCCAGCTCACCTTCACCTAACACTGAAGCTTTCTTT. Amino acids: CASSPSPNTEAFF.

This clonotype was seen a handful of times. This CDR3 reads CASSALVQGYEQYF. DNA of the CDR3: TGTGCCAGCAGTGCCCTAGTACAGGGTTACGAGCAGTACTTC. The rearrangement links TRBV6-1 to TRBJ2-7, with D perhaps matching TRBD1 (6 bases). This CDR3 spans 14 amino acids. V shed 4 bases and J shed 4 bases, with 14 bases lying between them. Germline CDR1 reads MNHNS; CDR2 reads SASEGT.

This clonotype was counted many times. This chain joins TRBV13 and TRBJ2-2; D is perhaps TRBD1 (6 bases). V gave up 3 bases and J gave up 4 bases, with 12 bases separating them. Germline loops: CDR1 PRHDT, CDR2 FYEKMQ (reference sequence). The CDR3 extends over 15 amino acids. The CDR3 nucleotides read TGTGCCAGCAGCTTGATCGAAGGGGGCACCGGGGAGCTGTTTTTT. Translation gives CASSLIEGGTGELFF.

This clonotype has only a few counts. The chain combines TRBV5-4 with TRBJ1-6; 7 bases agree with TRBD1. Germline CDR1 is SGHNT and CDR2 is YYREEE (reference sequence). The CDR3 consists of 18 residues. V was clipped by 3 bases and J by 3 bases; unmatched bases: 12. For the CDR3, the DNA is TGTGCCAGCAGCTCTCGTAACAGGGGTAATTTCTATAATTCACCCCTCCACTTT. Amino acids: CASSSRNRGNFYNSPLHF.

Only one count was recorded for this clonotype. A single base separates this from a much larger clone, so it may be a read error. The chain combines TRBV10-2 with TRBJ1-1; D remains unclear. Germline assignment: CDR1 WSHSY and CDR2 SAAADI. CDR3 length: 15 amino acids. The CDR3 nucleotides are TGCGCCAGCACCGTCAGAGGCAGTGGGAACAATGAAGCTTTCTTT. Translation gives CASTVRGSGNNEAFF.

This clonotype was seen more than once but under ten times. The chain is built from TRBV6-4 and TRBJ2-3; D uncertain. The length of the CDR3 is 13 residues. Germline lookup yields CDR1 MRHNA and CDR2 SNTAGT. Trimming left V 0 bases short and J 3 bases short, with 4 bases between. The CDR3 nucleotides read TGTGCCAGCAGTGACTCGACTACAGATACGCAGTATTTT. Translation: CASSDSTTDTQYF.

The chain recombines TRBV7-6 with TRBJ2-3; the D call may be TRBD1 or TRBD2 (6 bases each). Germline CDR1 reads SGHVS; CDR2 reads FNYEAQ. With 1 base removed from V and 5 bases from J, the gap between germline ends came to 13 bases. CDR3 length: 15 amino acids. The CDR3 DNA follows: TGTGCCAGCAGCTTAGTAGCGGAGGGGGGAGATACGCAGTATTTT. Translation: CASSLVAEGGDTQYF.

The V call is TRBV7-8, the J call TRBJ1-6; 12 bases fit TRBD1. CDR1 and CDR2 (germline): SGHVS, FQNEAQ. J was trimmed by 6 bases and V by 5 bases; bases with no gene match: 5. This CDR3 has 16 amino acids. The CDR3 loop is CASSPRDRGPNSPLHF. CDR3 nucleotides: TGTGCCAGCAGCCCCCGGGACAGGGGGCCTAATTCACCCCTCCACTTT.

This clonotype has more than one count but fewer than ten. The chain is built from TRBV12-3 or TRBV12-4 and TRBJ2-5; D is unresolved. This CDR3 is 17 amino acids long. V was pared by 2 bases and J by 1 base, with 17 bases between. CDR3 DNA sequence: TGTGCCAGCAGTTTACTGTCGGAAGGGCCCATCCAAGAGACCCAGTACTTC. This codes for CASSLLSEGPIQETQYF.

This clonotype was counted ten times or more. This rearrangement joins TRBV7-6 to TRBJ2-1; D is ambiguous. The CDR3 loop spans 15 amino acids. V lost 5 bases and J lost 2, with 13 bases in between. Germline CDR1 and CDR2: SGHVS and FNYEAQ. CDR3 residues: CASSLGATTYNEQFF. For the CDR3, the DNA is TGTGCCAGCAGCCTCGGCGCTACCACCTACAATGAGCAGTTCTTC.

This clonotype was detected only a few times. This chain links TRBV24-1 with TRBJ2-5; a weak D match, TRBD2 (5 bases). Germline values: CDR1 KGHDR, CDR2 SFDVKD. The V gene lost 2 bases and the J gene lost 3 bases, with 9 bases spanning the gap. The CDR3 is 14 amino acids. Here the CDR3 reads CATSDSGFEETQYF. The CDR3 DNA follows: TGTGCCACCAGTGATTCGGGATTCGAAGAGACCCAGTACTTC.

This clonotype was detected a few times. V and J are TRBV27 and TRBJ2-2; D gene unclear. CDR3 length equals 14 residues. Germline V gives CDR1 MNHEY, CDR2 SMNVEV (reference sequence). V dropped 4 bases and J dropped 0 bases, with 6 bases sitting between them. The CDR3 coding sequence is TGTGCCAGCAGTTCGGGCGCGAACACCGGGGAGCTGTTTTTT. Encoded protein: CASSSGANTGELFF.

This clonotype was detected only once. This chain joins TRBV27 and TRBJ2-3; 7 bases are a match to TRBD1. The trim removed 6 bases at V and 4 bases at J, leaving 7 bases unmatched. In germline, CDR1 is MNHEY, CDR2 SMNVEV (reference sequence). The CDR3 totals 14 residues. The CDR3 sequence: CASSLDRFADTQYF. CDR3 sequence (DNA): TGTGCCAGCAGCCTGGACAGGTTTGCAGATACGCAGTATTTT.

This clonotype was detected ten times or more. This rearrangement joins TRBV5-5 to TRBJ1-1; no clear D gene. V gave up 1 base and J gave up 0 bases, with 1 base separating them. Germline CDR1 SGHKS, CDR2 YYEKEE (reference sequence). The CDR3 spans 12 residues. Written as DNA, the CDR3 is TGTGCCAGCAGCTTGCTGAACACTGAAGCTTTCTTT. This encodes CASSLLNTEAFF. The variable domain in full, completed from reference TRBV5-5 and TRBJ1-1, reads DAGVTQSPTHLIKTRGQQVTLRCSPISGHKSVSWYQQVLGQGPQFIFQYYEKEERGRGNFPDRFSARQFPNYSSELNVNALLLGDSALYLCASSLLNTEAFFGQGTRLTVV.

This clonotype turned up a few times. The chain employs TRBV10-3 and TRBJ1-2; D uncertain. Germline lookup yields CDR1 ENHRY and CDR2 SYGVKD. Deletions cut 2 bases from V and 9 bases from J, with 13 bases between. This CDR3 is built from 13 residues. In nucleotides, the CDR3 is TGTGCCATCAGTGAGGTGAGCCCATTGAGCTACACCTTC. Residues: CAISEVSPLSYTF.

This chain connects TRBV10-3 to TRBJ2-1; 8 bases match TRBD1. Per the germline V gene, CDR1 is ENHRY and CDR2 is SYGVKD. Trimming at V came to 3 bases and at J to 6 bases, leaving 7 bases not matched to a gene. The CDR3 has 15 residues. CDR3 amino acids: CAISDPGGRGNEQFF. As DNA, the CDR3 is TGTGCCATCAGTGATCCAGGGGGCAGAGGCAATGAGCAGTTCTTC.

This clonotype was detected only a few times. The chain combines TRBV6-4 with TRBJ1-6, with TRBD1 identical over 7 bases. This CDR3 has 16 residues. The V gene's germline CDR1 is MRHNA and CDR2 SNTAGT. J gave up 1 base and V 4 bases, and 4 bases lay outside the gene matches. The CDR3 nucleotides read TGTGCCAGCAGTGCGACAGGGTGGTCCTATAATTCACCCCTCCACTTT. It specifies CASSATGWSYNSPLHF.

In this sample, this clonotype turned up a few times. The CDR3 loop reads CASSQVQGGSGNTIYF. In DNA, the CDR3 is TGCGCCAGCAGCCAAGTTCAAGGAGGGTCTGGAAACACCATATATTTT. This rearrangement joins TRBV4-1 to TRBJ1-3; the D is unclear. Germline V CDR1 and CDR2: MGHRA, YSYEKL. The CDR3 runs to 16 residues. V lost 1 base and J 1 base, leaving 11 bases between the germline ends.

This chain joins TRBV19 and TRBJ2-1, with 7 positions matching TRBD1. The CDR3 is 14 amino acids. From germline, CDR1 is LNHDA and CDR2 SQIVND (reference sequence). Unmatched junction bases numbered 7, after V lost 6 bases and J lost 5 bases. Here the CDR3 DNA reads TGTGCCAGTAGCTGGGGACAGCTACACAATGAGCAGTTCTTC. This codes for CASSWGQLHNEQFF. The full variable domain, completed using reference TRBV19 and TRBJ2-1, is DGGITQSPKYLFRKEGQNVTLSCEQNLNHDAMYWYRQDPGQGLRLIYYSQIVNDFQKGDIAEGYSVSREKKESFPLTVTSAQKNPTAFYLCASSWGQLHNEQFFGPGTRLTVL.

This clonotype was found a few times. CDR3 nucleotides: TGTGCCAGCAGCCCCGCGGAAATGAGACTAGCCGGCGAGCAGTACTTC. Amino acids: CASSPAEMRLAGEQYF. The V call is TRBV7-6, the J call TRBJ2-7; TRBD2 agrees at 7 bases. V trimming: 5 bases; J trimming: 6 bases; junction bases outside the gene matches: 16. The CDR3 loop spans 16 amino acids. Germline CDR1 and CDR2: SGHVS and FNYEAQ.